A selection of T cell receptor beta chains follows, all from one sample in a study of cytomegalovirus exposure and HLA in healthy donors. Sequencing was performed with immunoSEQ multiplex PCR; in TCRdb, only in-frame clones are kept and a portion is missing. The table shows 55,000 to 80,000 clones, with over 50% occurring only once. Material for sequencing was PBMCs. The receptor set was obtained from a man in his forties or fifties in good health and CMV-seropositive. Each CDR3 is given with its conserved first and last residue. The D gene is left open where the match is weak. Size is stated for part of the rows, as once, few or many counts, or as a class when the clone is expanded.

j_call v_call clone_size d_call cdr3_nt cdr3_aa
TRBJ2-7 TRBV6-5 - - TGTGCCAGCAGTTACTCCGTAAAGACGGGACACGGGCAGTACTTC CASSYSVKTGHGQYF
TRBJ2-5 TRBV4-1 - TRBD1 TGCGCCAGCAGCCAAGGGTTGGACAGGGGAGAGACCCAGTACTTC CASSQGLDRGETQYF
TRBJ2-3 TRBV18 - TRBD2 TGTGCCAGCTCACCAAGGCTAGCGGGGAGCACAGATACGCAGTATTTT CASSPRLAGSTDTQYF
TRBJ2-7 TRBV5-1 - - TGCGCCAGCAGCTTGGGGCTAGCGACCTACGAGCAGTACTTC CASSLGLATYEQYF
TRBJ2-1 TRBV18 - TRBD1 TGTGCCAGCAGGGGGACAGGGGTGAATGAGCAGTTCTTC CASRGTGVNEQFF
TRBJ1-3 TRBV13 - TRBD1 TGTGCCAGCAGTTATGACAGGGGAGCGGGAAACACCATATATTTT CASSYDRGAGNTIYF
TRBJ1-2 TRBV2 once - TGTGCCAGCAGTGTGGGGGGGGACTATGGCTACACCTTC CASSVGGDYGYTF
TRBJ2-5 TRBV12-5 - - TGTGCTAGTGGTTTGACGGAAGAGACCCAGTACTTC CASGLTEETQYF
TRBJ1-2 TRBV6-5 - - TGTGCCAGCAGACCGGACAGTAACTATGGCTACACCTTC CASRPDSNYGYTF
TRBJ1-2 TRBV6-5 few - TGTGCCAGCAGTTTGTATCACGAGGCTAACTATGGCTACACCTTC CASSLYHEANYGYTF
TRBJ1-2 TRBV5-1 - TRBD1 TGCGCCAGCAGCTTAGGGACAGGGGTTGGCTACACCTTC CASSLGTGVGYTF
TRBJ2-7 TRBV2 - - TGTGCCAGCAGTGCCCGAACCAGAAACGAGCAGTACTTC CASSARTRNEQYF
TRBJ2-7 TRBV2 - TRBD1 TGTGCCAGCCTCACCCGGGACAGGGCCTACGAGCAGTACTTC CASLTRDRAYEQYF
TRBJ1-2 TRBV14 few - TGTGCCAGCAGCCAAGCTAGAACGTATGGCTACACCTTC CASSQARTYGYTF
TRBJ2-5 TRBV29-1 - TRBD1 TGCAGCGTCTCCCGGGACAGACAAGAGACCCAGTACTTC CSVSRDRQETQYF
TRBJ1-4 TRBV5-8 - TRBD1 TGTGCCAGCAGCAACACCGGGACAGGGGACGAAAAACTGTTTTTT CASSNTGTGDEKLFF
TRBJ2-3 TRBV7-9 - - TGTGCCAGCAACGTCCTCGCGGCGGGGCATCGGGATACGCAGTATTTT CASNVLAAGHRDTQYF
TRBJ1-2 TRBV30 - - TGTGCCTGGAGTATCGGGGGTGAAGGCTACACCTTC CAWSIGGEGYTF
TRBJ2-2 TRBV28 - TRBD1 TGTGCCAGCAGTTCCCCGGGACAGGGAGGAGGTGCGACCGGGGAGCTGTTTTTT CASSSPGQGGGATGELFF
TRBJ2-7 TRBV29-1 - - TGCAGCGCCTCGTTCTTGAGAGAGCAGTACTTC CSASFLREQYF
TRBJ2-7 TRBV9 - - TGTGCCAGCAGCGAGGGGAGGACCGCGGGTTCCCCGAGGCCCGAGCAGTACTTC CASSEGRTAGSPRPEQYF
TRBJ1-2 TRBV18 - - TGTGCCAGCTCACCACCGACTTCGGGAGGAGGCTACACCTTC CASSPPTSGGGYTF
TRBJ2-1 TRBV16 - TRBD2 TGTGCCAGCAGCCCCCCCCTGGCTAGCGGGGGGGCCAATGAGCAGTTCTTC CASSPPLASGGANEQFF
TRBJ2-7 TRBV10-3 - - TGTGCCATCAGTGACGGTCGCCTCGCGTACGAGCAGTACTTC CAISDGRLAYEQYF
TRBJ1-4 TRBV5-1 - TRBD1 TGCGCCAGCAGCTTGCAGGGACAGGGGTTCGAAAAACTGTTTTTT CASSLQGQGFEKLFF
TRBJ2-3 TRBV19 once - TGTGCCAGTAGTGTTTACTCTAGCACAGATACGCAGTATTTT CASSVYSSTDTQYF
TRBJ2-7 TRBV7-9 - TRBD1 TGTGCCAGCAGCTCCACTCAGGGGGCCTACGAGCAGTACTTC CASSSTQGAYEQYF
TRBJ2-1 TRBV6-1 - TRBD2 TGTGCCCATAGGCCAGCGGGGGGGCGTGAGCAGTTCTTC CAHRPAGGREQFF